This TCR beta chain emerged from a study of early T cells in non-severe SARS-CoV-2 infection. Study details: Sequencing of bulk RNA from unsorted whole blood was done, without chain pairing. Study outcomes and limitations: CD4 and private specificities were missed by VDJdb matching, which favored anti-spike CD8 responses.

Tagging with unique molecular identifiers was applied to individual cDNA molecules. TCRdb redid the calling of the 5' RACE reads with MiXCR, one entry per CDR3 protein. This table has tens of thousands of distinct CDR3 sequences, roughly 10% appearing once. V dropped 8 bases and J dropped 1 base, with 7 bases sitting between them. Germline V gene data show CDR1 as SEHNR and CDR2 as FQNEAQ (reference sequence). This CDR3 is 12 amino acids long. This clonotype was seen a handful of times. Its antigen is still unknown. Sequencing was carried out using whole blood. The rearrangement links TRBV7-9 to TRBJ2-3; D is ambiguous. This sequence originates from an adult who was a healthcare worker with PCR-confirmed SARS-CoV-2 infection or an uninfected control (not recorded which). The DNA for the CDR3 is TGTGCCAGCGGTAGCCGCACAGATACGCAGTATTTT. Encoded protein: CASGSRTDTQYF.